One and the same sample provided the 28 T cell receptor beta chains below, sequenced in a study of T-cell memory formation after mild COVID-19 (dated by TCRdb to the early 2020s). The library was produced with 5' RACE. The instrument given in TCRdb is Illumina NovaSeq 6000. TCRdb cleaned the public reads at Q25 with fastp, built clones with MiXCR and kept in-frame beta chains. Rows with one shared CDR3 protein collapse into an entry with the most common genes and DNA. This sample lists hundreds of thousands of distinct CDR3 sequences; 20% were detected once. The ten top clones hold about an eighth of the sample. The sequenced material came from PBMCs or a T cell subset sorted from them (not recorded which). Source of these receptors: an adult woman who had mild COVID-19 (a few samples of this study predate the infection). The sample titles of this study are shuffled in the database, so cell type and time point are left out; the donor was told from shared clones.

The chain employs TRBV5-5 and TRBJ1-6, with D perhaps TRBD1 (5 bases). Trimming stripped 4 bases from V and 9 bases from J, with 17 bases between. CDR3 length: 15 residues. CDR1 and CDR2 from the germline V gene are SGHKS and YYEKEE (reference sequence). The CDR3 DNA follows: TGTGCCAGCAGCGGGAGAGGGGCAGAGCGTTCACCCCTCCACTTT. This gives the protein CASSGRGAERSPLHF.

The genes are TRBV30 and TRBJ2-5; perhaps TRBD2 as D (6 bases). CDR3 size: 11 residues. Germline CDR1 and CDR2: GTSNPN and SVGIG (reference sequence). V was clipped by 4 bases and J by 5 bases, with 8 bases between them. The CDR3 bases are TGTGCCTGGAACCGGGGGGAGACCCAGTACTTC. Translated: CAWNRGETQYF. The complete variable domain, with remaining parts taken from reference TRBV30 and TRBJ2-5, reads SQTIHQWPATLVQPVGSPLSLECTVEGTSNPNLYWYRQAAGRGLQLLFYSVGIGQISSEVPQNLSASRPQDRQFILSSKKLLLSDSGFYLCAWNRGETQYFGPGTRLLVL.

The genes are TRBV20-1 and TRBJ2-7; TRBD2 might be the D (6 bases). Trimming removed 7 bases at V and 3 bases at J, with 7 bases between. Germline values: CDR1 DFQATT, CDR2 SNEGSKA (reference sequence). There are 10 residues in the CDR3. The CDR3 DNA follows: TGCAGTGGGGGGGACTACGAGCAGTACTTC. This gives the protein CSGGDYEQYF.

The chain has TRBV18 and TRBJ2-7; D remains unclear. Germline loops: CDR1 KGHSH, CDR2 LQKENI. Between the trimmed V and J ends, which lost 3 bases and 6 bases, there was a span of 12 bases. The CDR3 consists of 13 residues. Here the CDR3 DNA reads TGTGCCAGCTCACCTGGGCCATCTGGCGAGCAGTACTTC. Protein sequence: CASSPGPSGEQYF.

This chain links TRBV27 with TRBJ1-4; no definite D call. Germline CDR1 MNHEY, CDR2 SMNVEV (reference sequence). This CDR3 contains 14 residues. V was shortened by 3 bases and J by 3 bases, with 8 bases between the two germline ends. The CDR3 loop reads CASSFGRANEKLFF. DNA for the CDR3: TGTGCCAGCAGTTTCGGGCGGGCTAATGAAAAACTGTTTTTT.

This clonotype was seen only a few times. The V gene is TRBV19, the J gene TRBJ1-5, with 7 nucleotides matching TRBD1. V gave up 7 bases and J gave up 5 bases; unmatched junction bases: 8. CDR1 is LNHDA, CDR2 SQIVND, per germline (reference sequence). The CDR3 consists of 14 residues. CDR3 protein: CASTPGGDYQPQHF. The CDR3 DNA sequence: TGTGCCAGTACCCCAGGGGGGGACTATCAGCCCCAGCATTTT.

The genes are TRBV24-1 and TRBJ1-2; the match to TRBD1 covers 9 bases. V trimming: 3 bases; J trimming: 6 bases; junction bases outside the gene matches: 7. This CDR3 is built from 15 residues. CDR1 and CDR2 (germline): KGHDR, SFDVKD. CDR3 DNA: TGTGCCACCAGTGATCCCGGGACAGGGAGAGATGGCTACACCTTC. Translating it yields CATSDPGTGRDGYTF.

The table lists this clonotype with many counts. Sequence at one end of the junction differs from germline and may be a read error. This chain connects TRBV7-9 to TRBJ2-5; D is ambiguous. The germline CDR1 and CDR2 sequences are SEHNR and FQNEAQ (reference sequence). This CDR3 region has 13 residues. CDR3 amino acids: CASSSSPRETQYF. CDR3 sequence (DNA): TGCGCCAGCAGCTCCAGCCCACGGGAGACCCAGTACTTC. The full variable domain, in which reference TRBV7-9 and TRBJ2-5 provide the parts outside the CDR3, is DTGVSQNPRHKITKRGQNVTFRCDPISEHNRLYWYRQTLGQGPEFLTYFQNEAQLEKSRLLSDRFSAERPKGSFSTLEIQRTEQGDSAMYLCASSSSPRETQYFGPGTRLLVL.

This clonotype was observed a handful of times. The rearrangement joins TRBV4-3 to TRBJ2-1; 7 bases agree with TRBD2. J was trimmed by 5 bases and V by 0 bases; bases with no gene match: 10. The CDR3 has 17 residues. Germline loops: CDR1 LGHNA, CDR2 YSLEER. The CDR3 region is CASSQDRLAEFNNEQFF. DNA for the CDR3: TGCGCCAGCAGCCAAGATAGGCTAGCGGAGTTCAACAATGAGCAGTTCTTC.

This clonotype was seen a few times. The chain has TRBV5-1 and TRBJ2-3; 10 bases are a match to TRBD2. The germline V gene encodes CDR1 SGHRS and CDR2 YFSETQ. The CDR3 is made up of 19 amino acids. Trimming took 0 bases from V and 0 from J; bases not matched to a gene: 10. The CDR3 spells CASSLEASGGPTSTDTQYF. CDR3 bases: TGCGCCAGCAGCTTGGAGGCTAGCGGGGGTCCTACTAGCACAGATACGCAGTATTTT. Using reference TRBV5-1 and TRBJ2-3 for the parts outside the CDR3, the full variable domain is KAGVTQTPRYLIKTRGQQVTLSCSPISGHRSVSWYQQTPGQGLQFLFEYFSETQRNKGNFPGRFSGRQFSNSRSEMNVSTLELGDSALYLCASSLEASGGPTSTDTQYFGPGTRLTVL.

The table lists this clonotype with many counts. CDR3 in DNA: TGTGCCAGCAGCTTAGATGCCGGACTGTTCACCGGGGAGCTGTTTTTT. It encodes CASSLDAGLFTGELFF. This chain links TRBV7-8 with TRBJ2-2, with D tentatively TRBD2 (5 bases). The CDR3 covers 16 residues. Germline V CDR1 and CDR2: SGHVS, FQNEAQ. Trimming shortened V by 1 base and J by 4 bases, and 13 bases separated the two germline ends.

CDR3: CASSLTYTLVNTGELFF. DNA of the CDR3: TGTGCCAGCAGCCTAACATACACCTTGGTTAACACCGGGGAGCTGTTTTTT. The gene calls are TRBV12-3 or TRBV12-4 and TRBJ2-2, with unresolved D. The V end was cut by 6 bases, the J end by 2 bases, with 19 bases between. CDR3 length: 17 amino acids.

This clonotype was detected only once. The chain combines TRBV7-9 with TRBJ2-5, with 12 bases matching TRBD1. The CDR3 loop spans 16 amino acids. Germline CDR1 is SEHNR and CDR2 is FQNEAQ (reference sequence). After removal of 4 bases from V and 4 bases from J, the junction contained 7 bases not matched to a gene. CDR3 region: CASSSGTGGEGETQYF. CDR3 in DNA: TGTGCCAGCAGCTCTGGGACAGGGGGCGAGGGAGAGACCCAGTACTTC.

The chain couples TRBV5-1 to TRBJ1-2, with D possibly TRBD1 on 5 matching bases. V lost 5 bases, J lost 5 bases, and 13 bases lay in between. CDR3 length: 13 amino acids. Germline V gives CDR1 SGHRS, CDR2 YFSETQ. Written as DNA, the CDR3 is TGCGCCAGCAGGCCAGGGTCCATTTATGGCTACACCTTC. The encoded protein is CASRPGSIYGYTF. Based on the CDR3 plus reference TRBV5-1 and TRBJ1-2, the full variable domain is KAGVTQTPRYLIKTRGQQVTLSCSPISGHRSVSWYQQTPGQGLQFLFEYFSETQRNKGNFPGRFSGRQFSNSRSEMNVSTLELGDSALYLCASRPGSIYGYTFGSGTRLTVV.

This rearrangement joins TRBV5-5 to TRBJ2-3; 8 bases map to TRBD2. In germline, CDR1 is SGHKS, CDR2 YYEKEE (reference sequence). The CDR3 is 18 amino acids. V lost 1 base, J lost 3 bases, and 13 bases stayed unmatched. This chain's CDR3 is CASSLLASGLPKTDTQYF. CDR3 DNA sequence: TGTGCCAGCAGCTTGTTGGCTAGCGGGCTGCCCAAGACAGATACGCAGTATTTT.

This chain joins TRBV20-1 and TRBJ2-5; D uncertain. The CDR3 totals 14 residues. Germline V gives CDR1 DFQATT, CDR2 SNEGSKA (reference sequence). V gave up 1 base and J gave up 5 bases, with 14 bases separating them. The CDR3 DNA sequence: TGCAGTGCTAGAGTAGATCCCTTTGGGGAGACCCAGTACTTC. It yields the protein CSARVDPFGETQYF.

This clonotype was counted at least ten times. The chain is built from TRBV10-3 and TRBJ2-7, with a weak D call TRBD2 (6 bases). Germline assignment: CDR1 ENHRY and CDR2 SYGVKD. This CDR3 region has 14 residues. Trimming left V 2 bases short and J 3 bases short, with 11 bases between. The CDR3 DNA reads TGTGCCATCAGTGAGAGGCTAGCGAGCTACGAGCAGTACTTC. This encodes CAISERLASYEQYF.

The chain is built from TRBV7-9 and TRBJ1-1; D remains unclear. The length of the CDR3 is 15 residues. V shed 6 bases and J shed 2 bases, with 16 bases lying between them. Germline loops: CDR1 SEHNR, CDR2 FQNEAQ (reference sequence). CDR3 residues: CASREWTELNTEAFF. The CDR3 DNA is TGTGCCAGCAGGGAATGGACGGAACTTAACACTGAAGCTTTCTTT.

This chain connects TRBV9 to TRBJ2-1; maybe TRBD1 (6 bases). Germline loops: CDR1 SGDLS, CDR2 YYNGEE. The V and J ends lost 0 bases and 4 bases respectively, with 11 bases between them. The CDR3 runs 15 residues. DNA for the CDR3: TGTGCCAGCAGCGTAGATGAGGGACATTACAATGAGCAGTTCTTC. Amino acids: CASSVDEGHYNEQFF.

The table lists this clonotype with a few counts. The CDR3 nucleotides read TGCGCCAGCAGCTTAGCCAGCGGACCTACGACTAGCCCCTACAATGAGCAGTTCTTC. Translated, it gives CASSLASGPTTSPYNEQFF. The V call is TRBV5-1, the J call TRBJ2-1, with 7 nucleotides matching TRBD2. This CDR3 contains 19 residues. Germline assignment: CDR1 SGHRS and CDR2 YFSETQ. V was pared by 2 bases and J by 2 bases, with 16 bases of the junction left unmatched.

The chain couples TRBV6-5 to TRBJ2-1; 10 bases are a match to TRBD2. The germline CDR1 and CDR2 sequences are MNHEY and SVGAGI. The CDR3 loop spans 15 amino acids. The junction had 6 bases not matched to a gene; V was cut back by 2 bases and J by 8 bases. The CDR3: CASSYRLAGEDEQFF. Written as DNA, the CDR3 is TGTGCCAGCAGTTACCGCCTAGCGGGAGAGGATGAGCAGTTCTTC.

This clonotype was recorded a few times. The chain is built from TRBV27 and TRBJ2-7; 10 nucleotides match TRBD2. The V gene's germline CDR1 is MNHEY and CDR2 SMNVEV (reference sequence). Trimming at V came to 4 bases and at J to 0 bases, leaving 6 bases not matched to a gene. The CDR3 totals 16 residues. This CDR3 is CASSSIAGGRSYEQYF. The DNA for the CDR3 is TGTGCCAGCAGTTCGATAGCGGGAGGCCGCTCCTACGAGCAGTACTTC.

This sequence joins TRBV7-9 and TRBJ1-2; TRBD1 might be the D (5 bases). Germline loops: CDR1 SEHNR, CDR2 FQNEAQ (reference sequence). V was clipped by 4 bases and J by 7 bases, with 16 bases between them. The CDR3 length is 14 residues. CDR3 coding DNA: TGTGCCAGCAGCTACCTGGCGGGGGAGATTGGCTACACCTTC. This translates into CASSYLAGEIGYTF.

The gene calls are TRBV6-5 and TRBJ1-1; TRBD1 is a possible D gene (6 bases). Per germline, CDR1 MNHEY and CDR2 SVGAGI. There are 12 residues in the CDR3. V was pared by 6 bases and J by 7 bases, with 12 bases between. The DNA of the CDR3 is TGTGCCAGCAGCTTGAGGGGGAGTGAAGCTTTCTTT. This encodes CASSLRGSEAFF.

The chain recombines TRBV12-3 or TRBV12-4 with TRBJ1-3; 11 nucleotides align to TRBD1. With V trimmed by 6 bases and J by 3 bases, 10 bases remained unmatched. The CDR3 loop spans 17 amino acids. The CDR3 DNA sequence: TGTGCCAGCAGACCAATACGGGACAGGGGGAGTGGAAACACCATATATTTT. Amino acid sequence: CASRPIRDRGSGNTIYF.

This sequence joins TRBV11-2 and TRBJ1-5, with D hard to call. The CDR3 totals 14 residues. Germline V gene data show CDR1 as SGHAT and CDR2 as FQNNGV. V was cut by 5 bases and J by 6 bases, with 14 bases left in between. CDR3 bases: TGTGCCAGCAGCCCTACCCCCCTTCCTCAGCCCCAGCATTTT. It codes for CASSPTPLPQPQHF.

The V and J genes are TRBV24-1 and TRBJ2-5; D is undetermined. The V end was cut by 5 bases, the J end by 3 bases, with 9 bases between. The length of the CDR3 is 13 residues. Germline CDR1 and CDR2: KGHDR and SFDVKD. CDR3 nucleotides: TGTGCCACCAGTGTAACACCCGAAGAGACCCAGTACTTC. Amino acids: CATSVTPEETQYF.

The chain recombines TRBV12-3 or TRBV12-4 with TRBJ2-7, with D possibly being TRBD2 (6 bases). The V end was cut by 2 bases, the J end by 0 bases, with 14 bases between. The CDR3 runs to 16 residues. The CDR3 loop reads CASSLSSGVSSYEQYF. CDR3 sequence (DNA): TGTGCCAGCAGTTTAAGTAGCGGAGTTAGCTCCTACGAGCAGTACTTC.